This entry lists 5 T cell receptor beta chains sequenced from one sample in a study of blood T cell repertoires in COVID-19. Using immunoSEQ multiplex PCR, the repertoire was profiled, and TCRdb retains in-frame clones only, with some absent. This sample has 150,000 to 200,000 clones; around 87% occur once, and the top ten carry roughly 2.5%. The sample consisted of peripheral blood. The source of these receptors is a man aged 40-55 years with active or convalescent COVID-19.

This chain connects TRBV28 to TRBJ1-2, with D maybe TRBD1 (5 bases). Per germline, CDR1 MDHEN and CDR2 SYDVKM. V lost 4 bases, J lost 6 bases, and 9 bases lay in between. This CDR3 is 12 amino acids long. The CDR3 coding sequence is TGTGCCAGCAGTTGGGGCGGGGATGGCTACACCTTC. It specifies CASSWGGDGYTF.

The CDR3 reads CASSVLGGNYGYTF. For the CDR3, the DNA is TGTGCCAGCAGCGTCCTTGGAGGGAACTATGGCTACACCTTC. This chain connects TRBV9 to TRBJ1-2; the D is unclear. Trimming cost V 2 bases and J 2 bases, with 10 bases left between them. The CDR3 is made up of 14 amino acids. Germline V gene data show CDR1 as SGDLS and CDR2 as YYNGEE.

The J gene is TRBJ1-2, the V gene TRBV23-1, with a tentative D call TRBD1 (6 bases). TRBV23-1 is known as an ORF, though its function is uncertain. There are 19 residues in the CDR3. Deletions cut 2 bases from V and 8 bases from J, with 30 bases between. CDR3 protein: CASSQPGRGSHPPVIGYTF. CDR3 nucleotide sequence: TGCGCCAGCAGTCAACCGGGCAGGGGAAGCCATCCTCCCGTGATCGGCTACACCTTC.

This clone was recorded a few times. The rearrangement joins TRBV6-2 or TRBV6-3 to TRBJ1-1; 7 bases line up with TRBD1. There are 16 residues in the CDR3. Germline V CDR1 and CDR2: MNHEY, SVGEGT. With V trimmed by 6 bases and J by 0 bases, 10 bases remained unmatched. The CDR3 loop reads CASSRKQGPMNTEAFF. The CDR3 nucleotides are TGTGCCAGCAGCCGAAAACAGGGGCCTATGAACACTGAAGCTTTCTTT.

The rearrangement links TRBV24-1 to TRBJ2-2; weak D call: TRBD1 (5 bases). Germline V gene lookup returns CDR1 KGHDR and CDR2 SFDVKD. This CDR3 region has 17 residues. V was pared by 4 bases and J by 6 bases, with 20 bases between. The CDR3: CATSDPTPRDRSGELFF. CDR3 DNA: TGTGCCACCAGTGACCCTACTCCTCGCGACAGATCCGGGGAGCTGTTTTTT.